This entry describes one TCR beta chain. The antigen is undetermined. Profiling relied on immunoSEQ multiplex PCR, and the TCRdb table lists in-frame clones only, not all of them. The table records fewer than 100,000 clones, around 85% of them present only once. The data originate from a study of OX40 agonist ivuxolimab in advanced cancers. At the level of the study: Enrollees could have had prior anti-PD-1, anti-PD-L1 or anti-CTLA-4 therapy, which roughly 40% had received. The study, taken as a whole, reports: CD4+ and CD8+ T cells in blood underwent clonal expansion by week 6 at 0.1 to 3.0 mg/kg. Several nonresponders also turned out to have low normalized T-cell clonal expansion.

The CDR3 is 12 amino acids. Germline V gene sequence: CDR1 SGHNT, CDR2 YYREEE (reference sequence). V shed 6 bases and J 4 bases; nucleotides not matched to a gene: 2. The chain uses TRBV5-4 and TRBJ2-5; 8 positions match TRBD1. The sample in question was CD4+ or CD8+ T cells sorted from blood, obtained in a trial of the OX40 agonist ivuxolimab. The sequence was obtained from an adult with an advanced solid tumor such as melanoma, head and neck, liver or kidney cancer. The CDR3 spells CASNGQGETQYF. The CDR3 DNA follows: TGTGCCAGCAACGGACAGGGAGAGACCCAGTACTTC.